This T cell receptor beta chain was identified in a study of PD-1 and CTLA-4 blockade in melanoma. The method was immunoSEQ multiplex PCR; TCRdb's version includes in-frame clones alone and lacks a portion of them. Among about 16,000 clones listed, 70% were seen once. The CDR3 is made up of 15 amino acids. Trimming removed 2 bases at V and 6 bases at J, with 14 bases between. In germline, CDR1 is GTSNPN, CDR2 SVGIG (reference sequence). This clone was seen a single time. This TCR derives from a human donor with melanoma. The chain has TRBV30 and TRBJ1-6, with D hard to call. Specimen: CD8+ T cells from peripheral blood, collected from a patient given anti-PD-1 treatment. The CDR3 reads CAWSPRGRFNSPLHF. In nucleotides, the CDR3 is TGTGCCTGGAGTCCCAGAGGAAGATTTAATTCACCCCTCCACTTT.